This T cell receptor beta chain was recorded in a study of T cells after yellow fever vaccination. Per the germline V gene, CDR1 is DFQATT and CDR2 is SNEGSKA (reference sequence). With 8 bases removed from V and 4 bases from J, the gap between germline ends came to 22 bases. This CDR3 is built from 15 residues. MiXCR, run by TCRdb on the 5' RACE reads, gives a single entry per CDR3 protein. The sample lists 200,000 to 300,000 distinct CDR3 sequences; roughly 13% were seen once. This clonotype showed up just a few times. The TCR sequence derives from a man aged 30-40 years who received the YFV17D yellow fever vaccine. This sample comprised CD4+ T cells sorted from PBMCs, obtained 45 days after the yellow fever booster vaccination. The rearrangement uses TRBV20-1 and TRBJ2-3; the D gene is possibly TRBD2 (6 bases). The CDR3 nucleotides read TGCAGTTCTTCCCCCCCCGGCGGGACTGCAGATACGCAGTATTTT. Residues: CSSSPPGGTADTQYF.